The rows below give T cell receptor beta chains drawn from one sample of a study of OX40 agonist ivuxolimab in advanced cancers. The table came from immunoSEQ multiplex PCR; TCRdb's copy has only in-frame clones and leaves some out. Among fewer than 90,000 clones listed, around 80% were seen once. Sequencing was performed on CD4+ or CD8+ T cells sorted from blood, taken in a trial of the OX40 agonist ivuxolimab. These receptors came from an adult with an advanced solid tumor such as melanoma, head and neck, liver or kidney cancer. Each CDR3 is given with its conserved first and last residue. D genes are given only for firm matches. Part of the rows lack a size; the others show once, few, many or a class for expanded clones.

clone_size	v_call	j_call	d_call	cdr3_nt	cdr3_aa
few	TRBV19	TRBJ1-1	.	TGTGCCAGTAGTATAGACCCCCACAGCACTGAAGCTTTCTTT	CASSIDPHSTEAFF
.	TRBV7-6	TRBJ2-7	.	TGTGCCAGCAGCAAGGGCCAGGGGCTCGAGCAGTACTTC	CASSKGQGLEQYF
.	TRBV28	TRBJ2-3	TRBD2	TGTGCCAGCAGCCCATCCCTTGGGACTAGCGGGGGGCGGGGCACAGATACGCAGTATTTT	CASSPSLGTSGGRGTDTQYF
.	TRBV7-2	TRBJ2-2	TRBD1	TGTGCCAGCAGCCCGACAGGGGACACCGGGGAGCTGTTTTTT	CASSPTGDTGELFF
once	TRBV27	TRBJ1-4	.	TGTGCCAGTGCGCCCTCGGGTAATGAAAAACTGTTTTTT	CASAPSGNEKLFF
few	TRBV19	TRBJ1-5	.	TGTGCCAGTAGTAAAGGGTCAGGGGACCCTAGCAATCAGCCCCAGCATTTT	CASSKGSGDPSNQPQHF
.	TRBV2	TRBJ1-5	TRBD1	TGTGCCAGCAGCCTCGGACAGGGCGTTCAGCCCCAGCATTTT	CASSLGQGVQPQHF
once	TRBV19	TRBJ2-1	TRBD2	TGTGCCAGTAGTATTTGGAGAACTAGCGGGGGAGGAAGAAATGAGCAGTTCTTC	CASSIWRTSGGGRNEQFF
.	TRBV19	TRBJ2-5	TRBD2	TGTGCCAGTAGCGGCCTTTCGGGGGGCCAAGAGACCCAGTACTTC	CASSGLSGGQETQYF
.	TRBV30	TRBJ1-6	.	TGTGCCTGGAGTGTCGGGGGGGGCCTTTTTAATTCACCCCTCCACTTT	CAWSVGGGLFNSPLHF
.	TRBV9	TRBJ2-7	TRBD2	TGTGCCAGCAGCCCGCGACTAGCGGGGGGATCTGCCGTCTCCGAGCAGTACTTC	CASSPRLAGGSAVSEQYF
.	TRBV7-7	TRBJ2-5	.	TGTGCCAGCAGCTTCAATTCCGGGCGTCAAGAGACCCAGTACTTC	CASSFNSGRQETQYF
few	TRBV5-1	TRBJ2-7	.	TGCGCCAGCAGGGAAACCATCTCCTACGAGCAGTACTTC	CASRETISYEQYF
.	TRBV28	TRBJ1-2	.	TGTGCCAGCAGCACTCTTCGGGCAGGGAGGAACTATGGCTACACCTTC	CASSTLRAGRNYGYTF
.	TRBV7-6	TRBJ1-4	.	TGTGCCAGCAGCTCTGGCGGGACAATGAATGAAAAACTGTTTTTT	CASSSGGTMNEKLFF
.	TRBV9	TRBJ1-1	TRBD1	TGTGCCAGCAGCGTAGAGTCAGGGGGAAGGAACACTGAAGCTTTCTTT	CASSVESGGRNTEAFF
.	TRBV30	TRBJ2-7	.	TGTGCCTGGAACTACGAGCAGTACTTC	CAWNYEQYF
.	TRBV11-2	TRBJ2-7	.	TGTGCCAGCAGCTTAGAACCGGGGAACGACGAGCAGTACTTC	CASSLEPGNDEQYF
few	TRBV10-2	TRBJ2-7	TRBD2	TGCGCCAGCAGCCAGGGACTAGCGGGCTCCTACGAGCAGTACTTC	CASSQGLAGSYEQYF
.	TRBV6-5	TRBJ2-7	.	TGTGCCAGCAGTTCCCCGACGGTTACCTACGAGCAGTACTTC	CASSSPTVTYEQYF
.	TRBV2	TRBJ1-5	TRBD1	TGTGCCAGCAGTTTCGGGACAGGGGGCTGGGAGCCCCAGCATTTT	CASSFGTGGWEPQHF
few	TRBV7-2	TRBJ2-3	TRBD2	TGTGCCAGCAGGTCCACCAGCGGGGGGGCGCGAGATACGCAGTATTTT	CASRSTSGGARDTQYF
.	TRBV7-8	TRBJ1-2	.	TGTGCCAGCAGCCACCGGACTACCCAAAAACATGGCTACACCTTC	CASSHRTTQKHGYTF
few	TRBV5-1	TRBJ1-6	.	TGCGCCAGCAGCCTGGAGGGCAGGGATTCACCCCTCCACTTT	CASSLEGRDSPLHF
once	TRBV28	TRBJ2-4	TRBD1	TGTGCCAGCAGCCCCAGACAGGGCGGAAACATTCAGTACTTC	CASSPRQGGNIQYF
few	TRBV19	TRBJ1-2	.	TGTGCCAGTAGTATAGAGGGCAGGGGCTATGGCTACACCTTC	CASSIEGRGYGYTF
.	TRBV5-1	TRBJ1-1	.	TGCGCCAGCAGCGTGACGGGTAACCTGAACACTGAAGCTTTCTTT	CASSVTGNLNTEAFF
.	TRBV29-1	TRBJ1-2	TRBD1	TGCAGCGTTGAAGGAGCCACAGGGGGCGCCTACTATGGCTACACCTTC	CSVEGATGGAYYGYTF
.	TRBV7-9	TRBJ2-7	.	TGTGCCAGCAGCCAAATGACAGTGGCCTACTTC	CASSQMTVAYF
.	TRBV5-1	TRBJ1-6	TRBD1	TGCGCCAGCAGCTTACAGGGGGCTTATAATTCACCCCTCCACTTT	CASSLQGAYNSPLHF
.	TRBV28	TRBJ2-5	TRBD2	TGTGCCAGCTCGACGCGGGGGGGCCTTGTTGAGACCCAGTACTTC	CASSTRGGLVETQYF
.	TRBV6-1	TRBJ1-1	TRBD1	TGTGCCAGCAGCGAAACAGGGGGCAACACTGAAGCTTTCTTT	CASSETGGNTEAFF
.	TRBV7-8	TRBJ1-6	.	TGTGCCAGCAGCTTAGGGGGAGGCAATTCACCCCTCCACTTT	CASSLGGGNSPLHF
.	TRBV11-3	TRBJ2-2	.	TGTGCCAGCAGCTTATCCAGGGTCACCGGGGAGCTGTTTTTT	CASSLSRVTGELFF
.	TRBV10-3	TRBJ1-5	TRBD1	TGTGCCATCAGTGAGGACCGGGACAGGGCTCGACAGCCCCAGCATTTT	CAISEDRDRARQPQHF
once	TRBV6-6	TRBJ2-7	.	TGTGCCAGCAAACGGATAACGGTTTCCTACGAGCAGTACTTC	CASKRITVSYEQYF
.	TRBV10-2	TRBJ2-5	TRBD2	TGCGCCAGCAGCACACTAGCGGGGGTAATTTCGGCCCAGTACTTC	CASSTLAGVISAQYF
.	TRBV5-1	TRBJ1-2	.	TGCGCCAGCAGCTTGTCAGATCTCGGAGGCTACACCTTC	CASSLSDLGGYTF
.	TRBV6-6	TRBJ2-7	.	TGTGCCAGCAGTTTAGCCCCTCAGAGCTCCTACGAGCAGTACTTC	CASSLAPQSSYEQYF
.	TRBV27	TRBJ1-5	.	TGTGCCAGCAGTCCCTCCTGGGACACCGGGCCCCAGCATTTT	CASSPSWDTGPQHF
.	TRBV15	TRBJ2-2	.	TGTGCCACCAGCAGAATTACAAACACCGGGGAGCTGTTTTTT	CATSRITNTGELFF
.	TRBV5-1	TRBJ1-6	TRBD1	TGCGCCAGCAGCTCCGGACAGGGCTTTAATTCACCCCTCCACTTT	CASSSGQGFNSPLHF
.	TRBV10-3	TRBJ1-5	.	TGTGCCATCAGCCCCACCGATCCCTTGACAGGCAATCAGCCCCAGCATTTT	CAISPTDPLTGNQPQHF
few	TRBV30	TRBJ2-3	.	TGTGCCTGGACCGACATTGGGGGTCCAGATACGCAGTATTTT	CAWTDIGGPDTQYF
.	TRBV11-3	TRBJ2-3	.	TGTGCCAGCAGCGGACGGGGAAATACGCAGTATTTT	CASSGRGNTQYF
.	TRBV10-3	TRBJ1-5	TRBD1	TGTGCCATCAGTGAAGGGACAGGGGGGAGCAATCAGCCCCAGCATTTT	CAISEGTGGSNQPQHF
.	TRBV4-2	TRBJ1-1	TRBD1	TGTGCCAGCAGCCCCCCGGGCCACAGGGGACTGAACACTGAAGCTTTCTTT	CASSPPGHRGLNTEAFF
.	TRBV28	TRBJ2-7	TRBD1	TGTGCCAGCAGTCGGACAGGGGCCTACGAGCAGTACTTC	CASSRTGAYEQYF
.	TRBV18	TRBJ2-7	TRBD1	TGTGCCAGCTCACCGGGACAGGGGAACTACGAGCAGTACTTC	CASSPGQGNYEQYF
few	TRBV6-1	TRBJ2-5	TRBD1	TGTGCCAGCAGAGGGACAGGGGGAGCGGAGACCCAGTACTTC	CASRGTGGAETQYF
.	TRBV5-4	TRBJ2-1	TRBD2	TGTGCCAGCAGCCACGGCGGGGGGGGTGCCTACAATGAGCAGTTCTTC	CASSHGGGGAYNEQFF
.	TRBV2	TRBJ1-3	TRBD1	TGTGCCAGCAGTGTTATGGGGACAGGATCCCTCCACTCTGGAAACACCATATATTTT	CASSVMGTGSLHSGNTIYF
.	TRBV27	TRBJ2-7	.	TGTGCCAGCAGTTTAAACGGCAGGGTTTACGAGCAGTACTTC	CASSLNGRVYEQYF
.	TRBV28	TRBJ2-5	TRBD1	TGTGCCAGCAGTTTGGCACAGGGGCCCAGGCACCACTTC	CASSLAQGPRHHF
.	TRBV9	TRBJ1-4	.	TGTGCCAGCAGCGTAGCTATCGAGGGAACTAATGAAAAACTGTTTTTT	CASSVAIEGTNEKLFF